What follows describes a single T cell receptor (beta chain). The antigen is undetermined. The assay was immunoSEQ multiplex PCR, and TCRdb's table has in-frame clones only and misses some. This sample yields some 12,000 clones, of which over 75% are seen a single time; over 2% belongs to the top ten. This CDR3 contains 18 residues. Trimming removed 5 bases at V and 0 bases at J, with 20 bases between. Germline values: CDR1 LNHDA, CDR2 SQIVND (reference sequence). This entry belongs to a study of chemoradiotherapy in HPV16-positive cancers. Overall study context: Candidate HPV-specific clones and shared TCR motifs came from a couple of HPV16-positive patients. The study's findings and limits: Candidate HPV-specific clones and E7-related TCR motifs grew in tumor during treatment. For HPV16-positive patients, expanding HPV-responsive T cells associated with longer recurrence-free survival. Only a couple of HPV16-positive patients supplied the functional HPV-specificity definition.

This sequence originates from a human donor with HPV-associated anogenital cancer. This chain joins TRBV19 and TRBJ1-5; D is ambiguous. The sequences come from blood, collected from a patient who underwent chemoradiotherapy. The CDR3 spells CASSPLSGGRYSNQPQHF. For the CDR3, the DNA is TGTGCCAGTAGTCCCCTGTCTGGAGGGAGGTATAGCAATCAGCCCCAGCATTTT.